This T cell receptor (beta chain) emerged from a study of cytomegalovirus exposure and HLA in healthy donors. Study-level information: Early released data had about 80 million unique TCRs, all coming from HLA-typed donors. The study, taken as a whole, reports: In an earlier analysis, productive rearrangement rates for most beta V segments clustered near 87% or 30%. According to the study, roughly 160 TCR beta chains were cytomegalovirus-associated. Beyond CMV serostatus, there was no information to go on about immune exposure.

This CDR3 is built from 17 residues. With 5 bases removed from V and 4 bases from J, the gap between germline ends came to 22 bases. The germline V gene encodes CDR1 MNHEY and CDR2 SMNVEV (reference sequence). Researchers ran the PCR with 60 Vbeta and 13 Jbeta primers. Method: immunoSEQ multiplex PCR; TCRdb's copy keeps in-frame clones and lacks some. The repertoire consists of 45,000 to 60,000 clones, with around 82% occurring once and the leading ten covering 7% to 10%. Remarks on this clone: Its matching antigen is unknown.

The chain uses TRBV27 and TRBJ2-3; D possibly corresponds to TRBD2 (7 bases). This receptor was identified in a man between 25 and 39 years old in good health and CMV-seropositive. Sequences were obtained from PBMCs. Written as DNA, the CDR3 is TGTGCCAGCAGTACCCCATGGGGGGGCAGGGGCGCAGATACGCAGTATTTT. As protein: CASSTPWGGRGADTQYF.